This T cell receptor beta chain was recovered during a study of blood T cell repertoires in COVID-19 (TCRdb year 2020). Regarding the complete study: Collaborator samples came from the United States, Italy and Spain and covered acute and convalescent phases of COVID-19. Nearly every sample came with metadata listing a de-identified subject ID, COVID-19 status, age in years and sex. The repertoires were made available in a free public database intended to serve as a resource for research on the immune response to SARS-CoV-2. Where available, HLA class I and class II types were taken from metadata supplied by the sample provider and were not determined by assay-based typing. The material from the prospective study consisted of cDNA or gDNA derived from T cells, B-cell-depleted T cells, or PBMCs. Samples were obtained from the ongoing ImmuneRACE study (first 160 participants) and from over a thousand subjects provided by 6 global collaborators. Deeply sampled blood TCRbeta repertoires from subjects exposed to, actively infected with, or recovered from COVID-19 were included in the dataset.

For this clone: The clone's antigen remains unknown. Per-base qualities were not stored, and no clone one base away is much larger.

The immunoSEQ Assay, a bias-controlled multiplex PCR, was used to amplify TCRbeta CDR3 regions from genomic DNA. Turning to the authors' computational methods: Nucleated cell counts per sample were estimated from amplification of reference gene primers within the assay. To quantify the absolute abundance of each unique TCRbeta CDR3 rearrangement, sequence reads were collapsed and filtered. For each sample, productive Simpson clonality was calculated as the square root of Simpson's diversity index over productive rearrangements. TCRdb re-hosts the immuneACCESS table, in-frame sequences only. Its copies lack some clones; in the studies checked, an unresolved V gene accounts for under half of them, and the cause for the rest is not known. The DNA was the basis for D and trimming; V, J and clone size are from that table. Across this sample there are about 160,000 clones, with roughly 90% seen only once. The ten largest clones capture about 7% of the sample.

General findings and caveats noted by the study authors: How much clinical and demographic metadata was included differed by source and by participant, and the metadata was provided uncurated.

The CDR3 covers 15 residues, taking in both the cysteine and the phenylalanine. The DNA shown is the 45-base CDR3, in frame from base 1. V is pared back by 5 bases and J by 0 bases, with 11 bases lying between the germline termini. CDR1 and CDR2, looked up from the germline V gene, are SGHAT and FQNNGV. Enrolling through a virtual design, the prospective study's participants ranged in age from roughly 18 to 90 years and lived across 20 to 30 United States geographic areas. Cohort assignment in the prospective study relied on participant-reported clinical history from a screening survey and a study questionnaire. ImmuneRACE Cohort 3 recovered participants were defined by two consecutive negative NP/OP PCR tests, healthcare professional clearance, or symptom resolution. Mobile phlebotomists in the prospective study collected whole blood, serum and a nasopharyngeal or oropharyngeal swab from every participant. Additional blood draws and questionnaires over an approximately 2-month period could optionally be provided by prospective study participants. Before DNA extraction, prospective study blood samples were shipped either frozen or at room temperature.

The rearranged chain carries TRBV11-2 and TRBJ1-3, with TRBD1 perhaps the D gene, on 5 matching bases. Sequencing was performed on PBMCs or T cells enriched from blood (not recorded which). The source is a woman aged 45-59 years who had recovered from COVID-19. The DNA reads TGTGCCAGCAGCCCACAGGCATACTCTGGAAACACCATATATTTT. Its coded protein is CASSPQAYSGNTIYF.